This T cell receptor delta chain derives from a study of γδ T cells in repeated Plasmodium falciparum infection. This clone has only a few counts. TCRdb has a much larger clone's protein, which differs at residue 14 from the translation of this DNA, likely because of a read error; what is shown is the protein translated from the DNA. TCRdb reanalysed the multiplex PCR reads with CATT. Seen here are 70,000 to 95,000 delta-chain clones, almost 1.5% observed once, and the top ten hold under 9.5%. The sample consisted of gamma-delta T cells from blood. This TCR came from a pool of human donors (malaria-infected and uninfected, not separated).

The DNA of the CDR3 is TGTGCTCTTGGGATCCGAACTGGGGGATTATCCGCCAAACACATCTTT. Translating it yields CALGIRTGGLSAKHIF. The V gene call reads TRDV1; no J gene was called; the table assigns TRDD3, which was not confirmed against the DNA. There are 16 residues in the CDR3. CDR1 and CDR2 (germline): TSWWSYY, QGS.